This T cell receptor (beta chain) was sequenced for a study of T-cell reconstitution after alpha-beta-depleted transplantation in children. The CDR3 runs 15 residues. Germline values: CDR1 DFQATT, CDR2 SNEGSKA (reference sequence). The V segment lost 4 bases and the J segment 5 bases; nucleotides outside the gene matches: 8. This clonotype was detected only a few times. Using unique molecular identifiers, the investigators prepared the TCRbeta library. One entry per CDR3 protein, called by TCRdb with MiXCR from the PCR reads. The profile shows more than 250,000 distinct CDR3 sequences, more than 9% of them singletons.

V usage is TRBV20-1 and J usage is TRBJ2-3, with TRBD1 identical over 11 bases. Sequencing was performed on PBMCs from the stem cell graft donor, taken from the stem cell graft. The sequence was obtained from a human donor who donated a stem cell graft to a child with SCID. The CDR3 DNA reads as TGCAGTGCTACTCGGACAGGGGGCGGTTTAGATACGCAGTATTTT. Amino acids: CSATRTGGGLDTQYF.